The rows below give T cell receptor beta chains drawn from one sample of a study of T-cell reconstitution after alpha-beta-depleted transplantation in children. TCRdb passed the PCR reads through MiXCR, listing each CDR3 protein once. The sample consists of about 200,000 distinct CDR3 sequences, around 5.9% of them appearing once. The sequenced sample was PBMCs, obtained before TCRalphabeta/CD19-depleted stem cell transplant. The receptors here all came from a girl under two years old with combined immunodeficiency, due to receive a stem cell transplant. Both conserved end residues are part of each CDR3. D genes are given only for firm matches. Not every row has a clone size; where given, it reads once, few, many or a size class.

.	many	TRBV12-3/TRBV12-4	TRBJ1-2	CASSLRVTNYGYTF	TGTGCCAGCAGTTTAAGAGTGACCAACTATGGCTACACCTTC
TRBD2	few	TRBV11-1	TRBJ2-5	CASSSYGLAGVARQETQYF	TGTGCCAGCAGCTCCTATGGACTAGCGGGAGTGGCAAGGCAGGAGACCCAGTACTTC
.	many	TRBV11-2	TRBJ2-2	CASSFRVGNTGELFF	TGTGCCAGCAGCTTTAGGGTTGGGAACACCGGGGAGCTGTTTTTT
.	many	TRBV6-2/TRBV6-3	TRBJ2-7	CASSLETYEQYF	TGTGCCAGCAGTTTGGAGACCTACGAGCAGTACTTC
.	.	TRBV28	TRBJ1-1	CASSRLRGKTEAFF	TGTGCCAGCAGTCGACTGCGGGGGAAAACTGAAGCTTTCTTT
TRBD2	many	TRBV5-1	TRBJ2-7	CASSLEPSGSEQYF	TGCGCCAGCAGCTTGGAGCCTAGCGGGAGCGAGCAGTACTTC
.	many	TRBV20-1	TRBJ2-7	CSASYVGDEQYF	TGCAGTGCTAGCTATGTAGGAGACGAGCAGTACTTC
TRBD2	.	TRBV20-1	TRBJ2-1	CSATTSGGAGDEQFF	TGCAGTGCCACGACTAGCGGGGGGGCCGGCGATGAGCAGTTCTTC
.	many	TRBV7-8	TRBJ1-1	CASSLDWGASTEAFF	TGTGCCAGCAGCTTAGATTGGGGGGCAAGCACTGAAGCTTTCTTT
TRBD1	many	TRBV7-6	TRBJ2-2	CAGAQGASGELFF	TGTGCCGGCGCCCAGGGGGCTTCCGGGGAGCTGTTTTTT
TRBD2	many	TRBV10-3	TRBJ2-3	CAIKASGRLSTDTQYF	TGTGCCATCAAGGCTAGCGGACGACTTAGCACAGATACGCAGTATTTT
TRBD1	many	TRBV12-3/TRBV12-4	TRBJ1-1	CASSSQTGLWGNTEAFF	TGTGCCAGCAGTAGCCAGACAGGGTTGTGGGGGAACACTGAAGCTTTCTTT
.	many	TRBV10-3	TRBJ1-1	CAIREENTEAFF	TGTGCCATCAGGGAAGAAAACACTGAAGCTTTCTTT
.	many	TRBV7-8	TRBJ1-5	CASSLTPRGQPQHF	TGTGCCAGCAGTTTGACCCCCAGGGGTCAGCCCCAGCATTTT
.	many	TRBV5-1	TRBJ2-1	CASSLGVNEQFF	TGTGCCAGCAGCTTGGGCGTGAATGAGCAGTTCTTC
TRBD2	many	TRBV7-2	TRBJ2-7	CASSLSGGAYEQYF	TGTGCCAGCAGCCTTAGCGGGGGGGCTTACGAGCAGTACTTC
.	many	TRBV12-3/TRBV12-4	TRBJ2-1	CASSLGQGTTNEQFF	TGTGCCAGCAGTTTAGGGCAGGGAACGACAAATGAGCAGTTCTTC
.	many	TRBV20-1	TRBJ2-7	CSALRRPDPTYEQYF	TGCAGTGCGCTCCGACGCCCAGATCCCACCTACGAGCAGTACTTC
.	many	TRBV12-3/TRBV12-4	TRBJ1-6	CASRNLSPPLHF	TGTGCCAGCAGAAACCTTAGCCCCCCCCTCCACTTT
.	many	TRBV12-3/TRBV12-4	TRBJ1-1	CASSSGQTNTEAFF	TGTGCCAGCAGTTCCGGACAGACGAACACTGAAGCTTTCTTT
.	many	TRBV29-1	TRBJ2-7	CSVEQGGGQYF	TGCAGCGTTGAACAGGGTGGAGGGCAGTACTTC
TRBD1	few	TRBV4-3	TRBJ1-1	CASSQSTGVKTEAFF	TGCGCCAGCAGCCAGTCGACAGGGGTGAAGACTGAAGCTTTCTTT
TRBD2	.	TRBV7-8	TRBJ2-5	CASGRTSGGPYLHQYF	TGTGCCAGCGGACGGACTAGCGGGGGGCCGTATCTCCACCAGTACTTC
.	many	TRBV29-1	TRBJ2-1	CSGISGEQFF	TGCAGCGGCATTAGTGGCGAGCAGTTCTTC
.	many	TRBV4-1	TRBJ2-2	CASSSDRFTGELFF	TGCGCCAGCAGCTCCGACAGGTTCACCGGGGAGCTGTTTTTT
.	many	TRBV5-1	TRBJ2-2	CASSLIGELFF	TGCGCCAGCAGCTTAATCGGGGAGCTGTTTTTT
TRBD2	many	TRBV5-1	TRBJ2-3	CASSWRNSGRAEDTQYF	TGCGCCAGCAGCTGGAGGAATAGCGGGAGGGCGGAAGATACGCAGTATTTT
.	many	TRBV12-5	TRBJ2-7	CASGLAPLDIPPYEQYF	TGTGCTAGTGGTTTGGCCCCACTAGACATCCCTCCGTACGAGCAGTACTTC
.	many	TRBV7-2	TRBJ1-5	CASSLGYSNQPQHF	TGTGCCAGCAGCTTAGGCTATAGCAATCAGCCCCAGCATTTT
.	many	TRBV20-1	TRBJ2-3	CSAKKGESTDTQYF	TGCAGTGCTAAGAAAGGGGAGAGCACAGATACGCAGTATTTT
.	few	TRBV4-3	TRBJ1-1	CASSQVAGDEAFF	TGCGCCAGCAGCCAAGTGGCGGGGGATGAAGCTTTCTTT
.	many	TRBV7-6	TRBJ1-3	CASSVVGGNTIYF	TGTGCCAGCAGCGTAGTTGGCGGAAACACCATATATTTT
.	.	TRBV15	TRBJ2-5	CATSRPSPQETQYF	TGTGCCACCAGCAGACCCTCACCCCAAGAGACCCAGTACTTC
.	many	TRBV28	TRBJ1-1	CASSPSSGGHTEAFF	TGTGCCAGCAGTCCCTCGAGCGGGGGTCACACTGAAGCTTTCTTT
.	many	TRBV4-3	TRBJ2-7	CASSQGGIYEQYF	TGCGCCAGCAGCCAAGGGGGTATCTACGAGCAGTACTTC
TRBD2	many	TRBV4-2	TRBJ2-7	CASSQVTSGNYEQYF	TGTGCCAGCAGCCAAGTAACTAGCGGGAATTACGAGCAGTACTTC
.	many	TRBV5-1	TRBJ2-3	CASSLDRLVLDTDTQYF	TGCGCCAGCAGCTTGGACCGACTCGTCTTGGACACAGATACGCAGTATTTT
.	.	TRBV9	TRBJ2-2	CASSYTTSNTGELFF	TGTGCCAGCAGCTACACTACCTCGAACACCGGGGAGCTGTTTTTT
.	.	TRBV3-1	TRBJ2-4	CATSPNPRRSAKDIQYF	TGTGCCACCAGCCCCAACCCGAGACGGTCAGCCAAAGACATTCAGTACTTC
.	many	TRBV2	TRBJ2-7	CASSKDSYEQYF	TGTGCCAGCAGTAAAGACTCCTACGAGCAGTACTTC
.	many	TRBV5-1	TRBJ2-5	CASSLEGMGETQYF	TGCGCCAGCAGCTTGGAGGGTATGGGAGAGACCCAGTACTTC
.	.	TRBV19	TRBJ2-7	CASSIRSGSYEQYF	TGTGCCAGTAGTATTCGCTCAGGGTCGTACGAGCAGTACTTC
.	many	TRBV29-1	TRBJ1-2	CSVPQGNYGYTF	TGCAGCGTACCCCAGGGGAACTATGGCTACACCTTC
.	few	TRBV11-2	TRBJ1-3	CASSLAPTAGNTIYF	TGTGCCAGCAGCTTAGCACCGACAGCGGGAAACACCATATATTTT